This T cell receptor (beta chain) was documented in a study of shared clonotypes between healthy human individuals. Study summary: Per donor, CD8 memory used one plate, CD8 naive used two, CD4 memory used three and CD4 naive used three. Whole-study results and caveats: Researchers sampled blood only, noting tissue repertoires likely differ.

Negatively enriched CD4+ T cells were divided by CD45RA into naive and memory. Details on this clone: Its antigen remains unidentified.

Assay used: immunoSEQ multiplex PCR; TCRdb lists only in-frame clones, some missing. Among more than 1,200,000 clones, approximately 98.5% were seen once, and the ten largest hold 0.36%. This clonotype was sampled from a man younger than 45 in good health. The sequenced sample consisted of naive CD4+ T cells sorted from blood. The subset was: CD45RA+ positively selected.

The CDR3 region has the DNA TGCGCCAGCAGCCCCAGGGAACGTTGGGACAATGAGCAGTTCTTC. Its protein product is CASSPRERWDNEQFF. This chain uses TRBV5-1 with TRBJ2-1; TRBD1 is a possible D gene (5 bases). V was cut by 4 bases and J by 5 bases, with 16 bases left in between. Looked up from germline, CDR1 is SGHRS and CDR2 is YFSETQ. The CDR3 is 15 residues long. Full variable domain (missing parts from reference TRBV5-1 and TRBJ2-1): KAGVTQTPRYLIKTRGQQVTLSCSPISGHRSVSWYQQTPGQGLQFLFEYFSETQRNKGNFPGRFSGRQFSNSRSEMNVSTLELGDSALYLCASSPRERWDNEQFFGPGTRLTVL.